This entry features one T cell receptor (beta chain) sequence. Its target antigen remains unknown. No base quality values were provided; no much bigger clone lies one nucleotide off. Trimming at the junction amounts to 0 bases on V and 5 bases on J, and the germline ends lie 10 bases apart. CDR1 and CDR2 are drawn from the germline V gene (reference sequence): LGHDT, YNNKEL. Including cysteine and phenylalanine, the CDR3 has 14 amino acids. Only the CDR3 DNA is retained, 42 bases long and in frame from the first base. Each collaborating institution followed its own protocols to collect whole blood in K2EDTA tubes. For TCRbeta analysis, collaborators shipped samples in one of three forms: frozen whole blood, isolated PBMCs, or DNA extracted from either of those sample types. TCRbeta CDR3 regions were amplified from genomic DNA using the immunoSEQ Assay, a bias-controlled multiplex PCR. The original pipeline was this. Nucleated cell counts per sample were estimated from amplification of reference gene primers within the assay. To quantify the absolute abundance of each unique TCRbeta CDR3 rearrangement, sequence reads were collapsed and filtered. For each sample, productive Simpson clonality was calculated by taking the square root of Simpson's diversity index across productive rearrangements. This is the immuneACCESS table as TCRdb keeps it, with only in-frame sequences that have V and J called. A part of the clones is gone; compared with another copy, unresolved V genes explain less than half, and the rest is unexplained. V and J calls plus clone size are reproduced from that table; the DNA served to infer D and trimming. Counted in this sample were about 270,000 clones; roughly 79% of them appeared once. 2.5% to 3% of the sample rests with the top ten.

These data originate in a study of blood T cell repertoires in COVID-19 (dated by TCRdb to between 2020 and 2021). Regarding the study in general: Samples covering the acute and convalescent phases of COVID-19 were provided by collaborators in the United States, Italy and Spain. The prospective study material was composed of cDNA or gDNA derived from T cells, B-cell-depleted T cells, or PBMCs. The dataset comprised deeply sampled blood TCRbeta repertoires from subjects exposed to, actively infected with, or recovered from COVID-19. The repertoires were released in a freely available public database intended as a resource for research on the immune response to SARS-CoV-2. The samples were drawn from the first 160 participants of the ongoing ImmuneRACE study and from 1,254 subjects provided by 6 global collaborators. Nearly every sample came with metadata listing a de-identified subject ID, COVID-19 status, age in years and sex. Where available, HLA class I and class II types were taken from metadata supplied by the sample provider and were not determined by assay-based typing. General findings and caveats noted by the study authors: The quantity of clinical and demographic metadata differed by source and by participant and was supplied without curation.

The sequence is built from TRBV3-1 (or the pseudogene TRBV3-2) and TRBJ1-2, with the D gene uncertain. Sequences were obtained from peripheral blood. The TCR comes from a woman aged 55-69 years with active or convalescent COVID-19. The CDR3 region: CASSQDHSLYGYTF. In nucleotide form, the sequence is TGTGCCAGCAGCCAAGATCACAGCCTTTATGGCTACACCTTC.